The rows below give T cell receptor beta chains drawn from one sample of a study of CD8 T cells in Susac syndrome. TCRdb used MiXCR to reprocess the immunoSEQ multiplex PCR reads, holding one entry per CDR3 protein. The sample lists 150,000 to 200,000 distinct CDR3 sequences; around 95% were seen once. Sequencing input: CD4+ T cells from PBMCs. These receptors were obtained from a human donor in good health. Each CDR3 is given with its conserved first and last residue. The D gene is left open where the match is weak.

d_call	j_call	v_call	cdr3_nt	cdr3_aa
-	TRBJ1-2	TRBV28	TGTGCCAGCAGGGGGGTTGGCTACACCTTC	CASRGVGYTF
-	TRBJ2-4	TRBV29-1	TGCAGCGTCGAATCCACCGACAGAGACATTCAGTACTTC	CSVESTDRDIQYF
-	TRBJ2-1	TRBV10-3	TGTGCCACCCGACGGTACAATGAGCAGTTCTTC	CATRRYNEQFF
TRBD2	TRBJ2-7	TRBV20-1	TGCAGTGCTTGGACTAGCGGGGGCCTAAGCTCCTACGAGCAGTACTTC	CSAWTSGGLSSYEQYF
TRBD2	TRBJ2-1	TRBV9	TGTGCCAGCAGCGTAGGGACTAGCTATCAGGAGCAGTTCTTC	CASSVGTSYQEQFF
TRBD2	TRBJ2-3	TRBV12-3/TRBV12-4	TGTGCCAGCAGTCCTAGCGGGGGGGCGACAGATACGCAGTATTTT	CASSPSGGATDTQYF
-	TRBJ1-2	TRBV9	TGTGCCAGCAGCGCTGCTGGAAACTATGGCTACACCTTC	CASSAAGNYGYTF
TRBD2	TRBJ2-7	TRBV19	TGTGCCAGTAGTATGAGCGCGGGGGAGACCTACGAGCAGTACTTC	CASSMSAGETYEQYF
-	TRBJ2-1	TRBV2	TGTGCCAGCATGTCGGGGACTTCGGCGGTAGGGCAGTTCTTC	CASMSGTSAVGQFF
TRBD2	TRBJ2-1	TRBV3-1	TGTGCCAGCAGACGTAGCGGGGCTGAGCAGTTCTTC	CASRRSGAEQFF
TRBD1	TRBJ1-6	TRBV9	TGTGCCAGCAGCCCAGGGACAGTCTATTCACCCCTCCACTTT	CASSPGTVYSPLHF
-	TRBJ1-2	TRBV10-3	TGTGCCATCACTACAGGATTAACGGATGGCTACACCTTC	CAITTGLTDGYTF
-	TRBJ1-5	TRBV20-1	TGCAGTGCTAGCGTCGAGGGGGGAGCCCAGCCCCAGCATTTT	CSASVEGGAQPQHF
TRBD1	TRBJ1-2	TRBV5-4	TGTGCCAGCAGCTCTCGGACAGGGGGTTATGGCTACACCTTC	CASSSRTGGYGYTF
-	TRBJ2-3	TRBV4-3	TGCGCCAGCAGCCAAGAACCGCAGACCACAGATACGCAGTATTTT	CASSQEPQTTDTQYF
TRBD2	TRBJ2-1	TRBV7-2	TGTGCCAGCAGCCTCCAGCGGGGGGGCCGCCATGAGCAGTTCTTC	CASSLQRGGRHEQFF
-	TRBJ1-2	TRBV10-3	TGTGCCATCTGCAGCACGGGGGACGATGGCTACACCTTC	CAICSTGDDGYTF